This T cell receptor beta chain comes out of a study of shared clonotypes between healthy human individuals. Caucasian adults living in Nashville, Tennessee, provided all samples. A split of CD4+ cells into CD45RA+ naive and CD45RA-negative memory subsets was performed. The authors split each subset's genomic DNA evenly across several immunoSEQ plates. The method was immunoSEQ multiplex PCR; TCRdb's version includes in-frame clones alone and lacks a portion of them. Among 2 million to 2.5 million clones, 93% were seen once, and the ten largest hold about 0.39%. J gave up 5 bases and V 4 bases, and 20 bases lay outside the gene matches. The CDR3 spans 19 residues. In germline, CDR1 is GTSNPN, CDR2 SVGIG (reference sequence).

Sequencing was performed on naive CD4+ T cells from PBMCs. Subset defined: CD45RA+ positively selected. This rearrangement joins TRBV30 to TRBJ2-5; 12 bases are shared with TRBD2. The clonotype comes from a man aged 18 to 29 in good health. Some clones in this sample may be carry-over from other donors' samples. Written as DNA, the CDR3 is TGTGCCTGGATTTTGGCGAATCAACTAGCGGGGGGTGTACGGGAGACCCAGTACTTC. Protein sequence: CAWILANQLAGGVRETQYF.